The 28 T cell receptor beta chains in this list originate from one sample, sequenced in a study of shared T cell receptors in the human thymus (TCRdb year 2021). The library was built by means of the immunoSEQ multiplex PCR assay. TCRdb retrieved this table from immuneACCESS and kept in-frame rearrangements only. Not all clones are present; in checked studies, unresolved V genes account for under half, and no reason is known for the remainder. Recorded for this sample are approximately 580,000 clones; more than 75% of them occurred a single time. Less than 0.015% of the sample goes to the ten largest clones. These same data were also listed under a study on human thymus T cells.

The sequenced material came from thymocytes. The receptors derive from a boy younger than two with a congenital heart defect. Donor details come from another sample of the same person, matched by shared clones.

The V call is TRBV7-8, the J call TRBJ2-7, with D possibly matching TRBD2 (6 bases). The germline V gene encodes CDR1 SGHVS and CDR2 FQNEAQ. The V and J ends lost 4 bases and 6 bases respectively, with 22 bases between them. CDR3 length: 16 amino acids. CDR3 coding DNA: TGTGCCAGCAGCTACCCCCGGGACTCCCGCTTTGGCGAGCAGTACTTC. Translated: CASSYPRDSRFGEQYF. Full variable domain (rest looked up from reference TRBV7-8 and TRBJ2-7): GAGVSQSPRYKVAKRGQDVALRCDPISGHVSLFWYQQALGQGPEFLTYFQNEAQLDKSGLPSDRFFAERPEGSVSTLKIQRTQQEDSAVYLCASSYPRDSRFGEQYFGPGTRLTVT.

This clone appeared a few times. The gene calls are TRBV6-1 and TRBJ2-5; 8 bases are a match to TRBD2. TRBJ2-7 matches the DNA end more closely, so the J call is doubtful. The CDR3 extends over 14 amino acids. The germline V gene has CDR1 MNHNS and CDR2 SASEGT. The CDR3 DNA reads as TGTGCCAGCAGCCCGACTAGCGATCTCTACGAGCAGTACTTC. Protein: CASSPTSDLYEQYF.

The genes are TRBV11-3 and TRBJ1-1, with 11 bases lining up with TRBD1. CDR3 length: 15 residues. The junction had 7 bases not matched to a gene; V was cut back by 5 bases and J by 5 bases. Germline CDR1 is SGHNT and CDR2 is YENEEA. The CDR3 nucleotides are TGTGCCAGCAGCCCAAGGACAGGGGGCGGAACTGAAGCTTTCTTT. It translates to CASSPRTGGGTEAFF.

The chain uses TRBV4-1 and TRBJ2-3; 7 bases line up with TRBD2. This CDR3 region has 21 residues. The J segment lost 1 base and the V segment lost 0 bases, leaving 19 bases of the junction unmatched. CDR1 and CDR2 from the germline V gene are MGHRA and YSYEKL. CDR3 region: CASSQEDWRERHTLGTDTQYF. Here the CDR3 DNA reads TGCGCCAGCAGCCAAGAGGATTGGCGGGAGCGACATACCCTCGGCACAGATACGCAGTATTTT.

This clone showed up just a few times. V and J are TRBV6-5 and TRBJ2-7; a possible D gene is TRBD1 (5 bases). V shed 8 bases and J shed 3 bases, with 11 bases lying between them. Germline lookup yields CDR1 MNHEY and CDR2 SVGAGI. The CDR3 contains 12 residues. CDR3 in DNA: TGTGCCAGCGGAAGAGACAGCTACGAGCAGTACTTC. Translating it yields CASGRDSYEQYF.

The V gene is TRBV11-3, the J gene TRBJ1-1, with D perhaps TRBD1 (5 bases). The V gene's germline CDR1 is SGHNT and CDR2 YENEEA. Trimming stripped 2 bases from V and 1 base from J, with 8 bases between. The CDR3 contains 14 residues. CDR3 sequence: CASSLQGSNTEAFF. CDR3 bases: TGTGCCAGCAGCTTACAGGGATCGAACACTGAAGCTTTCTTT. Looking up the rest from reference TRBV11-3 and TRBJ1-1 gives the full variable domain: EAGVVQSPRYKIIEKKQPVAFWCNPISGHNTLYWYLQNLGQGPELLIRYENEEAVDDSQLPKDRFSAERLKGVDSTLKIQPAELGDSAVYLCASSLQGSNTEAFFGQGTRLTVV.

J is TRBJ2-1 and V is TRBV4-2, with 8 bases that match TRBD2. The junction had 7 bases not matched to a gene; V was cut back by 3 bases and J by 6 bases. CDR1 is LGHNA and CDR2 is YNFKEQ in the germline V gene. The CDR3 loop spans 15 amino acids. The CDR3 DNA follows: TGTGCCAGCAGCCACACCGGGACTAGGAGCAATGAGCAGTTCTTC. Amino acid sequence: CASSHTGTRSNEQFF.

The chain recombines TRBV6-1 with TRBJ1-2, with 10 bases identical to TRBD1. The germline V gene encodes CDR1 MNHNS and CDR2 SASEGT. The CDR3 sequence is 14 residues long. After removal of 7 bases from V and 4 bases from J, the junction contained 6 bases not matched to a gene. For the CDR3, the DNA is TGTGCCAGCAATGGACAGGGGGAAGTCTATGGCTACACCTTC. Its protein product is CASNGQGEVYGYTF.

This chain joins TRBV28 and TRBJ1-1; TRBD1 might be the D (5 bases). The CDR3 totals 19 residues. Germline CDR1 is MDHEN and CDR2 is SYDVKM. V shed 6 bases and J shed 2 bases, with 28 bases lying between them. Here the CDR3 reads CASSPWGPAGPHVNTEAFF. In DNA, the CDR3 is TGTGCCAGCAGCCCTTGGGGCCCCGCGGGACCACACGTCAACACTGAAGCTTTCTTT.

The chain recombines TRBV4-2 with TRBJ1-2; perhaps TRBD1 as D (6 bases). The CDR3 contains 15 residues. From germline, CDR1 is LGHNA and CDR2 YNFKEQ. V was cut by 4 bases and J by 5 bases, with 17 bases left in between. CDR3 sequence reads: CASSLTSTGEYGYTF. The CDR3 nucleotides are TGTGCCAGCAGCCTTACCTCGACAGGTGAATATGGCTACACCTTC.

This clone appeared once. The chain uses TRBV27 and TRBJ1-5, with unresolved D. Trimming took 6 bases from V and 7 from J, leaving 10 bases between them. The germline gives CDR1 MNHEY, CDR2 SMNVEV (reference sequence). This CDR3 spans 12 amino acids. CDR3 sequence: CASSFRGQPQHF. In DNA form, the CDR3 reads TGTGCCAGCAGCTTCCGAGGGCAGCCCCAGCATTTT.

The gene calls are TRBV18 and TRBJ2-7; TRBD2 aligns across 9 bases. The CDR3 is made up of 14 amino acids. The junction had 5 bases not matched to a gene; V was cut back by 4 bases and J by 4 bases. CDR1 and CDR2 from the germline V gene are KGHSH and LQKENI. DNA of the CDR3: TGTGCCAGCTCACGGTCTAGCGGGACATACGAGCAGTACTTC. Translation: CASSRSSGTYEQYF.

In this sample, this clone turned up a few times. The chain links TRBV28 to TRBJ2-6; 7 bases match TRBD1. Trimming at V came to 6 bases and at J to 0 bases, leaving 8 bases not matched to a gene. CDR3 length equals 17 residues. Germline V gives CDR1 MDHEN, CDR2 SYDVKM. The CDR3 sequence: CASSPTRQGSGANVLTF. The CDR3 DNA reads TGTGCCAGCAGCCCAACCCGACAGGGCTCTGGGGCCAACGTCCTGACTTTC.

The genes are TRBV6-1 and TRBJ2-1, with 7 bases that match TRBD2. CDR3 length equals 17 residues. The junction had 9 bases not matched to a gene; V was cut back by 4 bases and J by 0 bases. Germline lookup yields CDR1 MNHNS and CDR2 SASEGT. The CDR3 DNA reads TGTGCCAGCAGTGTGTCCGGGGGGACTTTCTCCTACAATGAGCAGTTCTTC. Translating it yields CASSVSGGTFSYNEQFF.

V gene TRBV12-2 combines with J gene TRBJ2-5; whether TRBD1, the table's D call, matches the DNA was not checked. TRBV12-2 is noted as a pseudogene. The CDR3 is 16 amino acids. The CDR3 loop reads CASRLGPDREGETQYF. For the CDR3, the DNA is TGTGCAAGTCGCTTAGGCCCGGACAGGGAGGGGGAGACCCAGTACTTC.

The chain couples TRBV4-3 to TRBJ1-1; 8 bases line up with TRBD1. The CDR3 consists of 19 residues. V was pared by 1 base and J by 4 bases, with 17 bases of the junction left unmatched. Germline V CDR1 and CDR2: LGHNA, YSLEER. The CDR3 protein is CASSQVRVSGGRVGTEAFF. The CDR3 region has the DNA TGCGCCAGCAGCCAAGTTAGGGTTTCAGGGGGCCGCGTCGGCACTGAAGCTTTCTTT.

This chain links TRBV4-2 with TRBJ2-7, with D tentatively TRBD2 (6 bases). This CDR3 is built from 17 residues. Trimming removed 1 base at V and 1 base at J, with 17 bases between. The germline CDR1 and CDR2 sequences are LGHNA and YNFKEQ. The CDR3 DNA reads TGTGCCAGCAGCCAAGGGGTGGGGAGGCCGATTTCCTACGAGCAGTACTTC. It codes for CASSQGVGRPISYEQYF.

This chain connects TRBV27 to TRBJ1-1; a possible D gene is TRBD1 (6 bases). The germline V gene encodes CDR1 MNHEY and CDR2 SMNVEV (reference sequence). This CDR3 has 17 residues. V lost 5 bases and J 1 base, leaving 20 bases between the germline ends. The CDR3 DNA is TGTGCCAGCAGTCCCCGGACCCGGGACACAAAGAACACTGAAGCTTTCTTT. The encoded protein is CASSPRTRDTKNTEAFF.

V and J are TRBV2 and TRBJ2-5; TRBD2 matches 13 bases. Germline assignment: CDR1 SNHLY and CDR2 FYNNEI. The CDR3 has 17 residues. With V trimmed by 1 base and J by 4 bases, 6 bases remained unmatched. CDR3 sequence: CASSEEVGLAGVETQYF. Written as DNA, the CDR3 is TGTGCCAGCAGTGAAGAGGTCGGACTAGCGGGGGTAGAGACCCAGTACTTC.

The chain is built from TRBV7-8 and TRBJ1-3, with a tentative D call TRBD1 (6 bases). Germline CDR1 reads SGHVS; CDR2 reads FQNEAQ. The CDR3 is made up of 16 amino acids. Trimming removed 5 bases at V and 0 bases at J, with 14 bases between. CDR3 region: CASSANRDTSGNTIYF. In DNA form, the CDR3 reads TGTGCCAGCAGCGCTAACCGGGACACCTCTGGAAACACCATATATTTT.

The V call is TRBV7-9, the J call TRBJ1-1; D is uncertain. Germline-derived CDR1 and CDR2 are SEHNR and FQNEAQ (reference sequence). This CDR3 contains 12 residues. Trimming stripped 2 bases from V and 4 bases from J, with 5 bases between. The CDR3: CASSLRSTEAFF. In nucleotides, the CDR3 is TGTGCCAGCAGCTTACGGAGCACTGAAGCTTTCTTT.

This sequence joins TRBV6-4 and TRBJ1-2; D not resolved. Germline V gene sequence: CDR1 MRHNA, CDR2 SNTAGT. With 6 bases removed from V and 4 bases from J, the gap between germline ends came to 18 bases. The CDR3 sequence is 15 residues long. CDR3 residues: CASSPLPGAVYGYTF. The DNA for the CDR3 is TGTGCCAGCAGCCCCCTACCCGGTGCGGTCTATGGCTACACCTTC.

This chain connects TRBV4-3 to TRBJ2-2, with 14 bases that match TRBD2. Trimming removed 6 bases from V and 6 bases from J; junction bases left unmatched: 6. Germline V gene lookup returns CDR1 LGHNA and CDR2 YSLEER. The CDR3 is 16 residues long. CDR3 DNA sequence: TGCGCCAGCAGTTCGACTAGCGGGAGGGGGGCCGGGGAGCTGTTTTTT. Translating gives CASSSTSGRGAGELFF.

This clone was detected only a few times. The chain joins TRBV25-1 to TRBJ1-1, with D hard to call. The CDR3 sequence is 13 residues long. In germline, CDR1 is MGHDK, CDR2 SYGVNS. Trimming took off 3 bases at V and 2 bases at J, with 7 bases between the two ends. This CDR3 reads CASSDTANTEAFF. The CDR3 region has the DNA TGTGCCAGCAGTGACACAGCTAACACTGAAGCTTTCTTT.

DNA for the CDR3: TGTGCCAGCAGCTGTCCCGGGACAGGGGCGGGAGGCGGGGAGCTGTTTTTT. It specifies CASSCPGTGAGGGELFF. The chain joins TRBV7-2 to TRBJ2-2, with 10 bases lining up with TRBD1. The CDR3 extends over 17 amino acids. Germline V gene sequence: CDR1 SGHTA, CDR2 FQGNSA. V lost 4 bases, J lost 7 bases, and 12 bases stayed unmatched. Variable domain in full (rest from reference TRBV7-2 and TRBJ2-2): GAGVSQSPSNKVTEKGKDVELRCDPISGHTALYWYRQSLGQGLEFLIYFQGNSAPDKSGLPSDRFSAERTGGSVSTLTIQRTQQEDSAVYLCASSCPGTGAGGGELFFGEGSRLTVL.

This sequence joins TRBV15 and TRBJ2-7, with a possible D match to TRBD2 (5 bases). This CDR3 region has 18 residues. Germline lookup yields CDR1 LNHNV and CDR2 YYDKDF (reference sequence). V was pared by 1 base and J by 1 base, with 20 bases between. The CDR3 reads CATSRGQAPGGRSYEQYF. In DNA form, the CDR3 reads TGTGCCACCAGCAGAGGGCAAGCGCCGGGCGGGCGGTCCTACGAGCAGTACTTC.

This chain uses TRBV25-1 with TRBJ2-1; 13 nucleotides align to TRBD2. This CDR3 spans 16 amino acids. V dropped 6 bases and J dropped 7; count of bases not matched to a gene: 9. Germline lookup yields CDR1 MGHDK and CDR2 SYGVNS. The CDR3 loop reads CASSPLAGGKVNEQFF. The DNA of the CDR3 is TGTGCCAGCAGCCCACTAGCGGGAGGGAAAGTAAATGAGCAGTTCTTC.

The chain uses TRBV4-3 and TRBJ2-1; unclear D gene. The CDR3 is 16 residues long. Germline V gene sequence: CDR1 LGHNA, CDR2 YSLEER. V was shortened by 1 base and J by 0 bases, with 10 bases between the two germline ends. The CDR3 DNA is TGCGCCAGCAGCCAAGTTGGCTTTTGCTCCTACAATGAGCAGTTCTTC. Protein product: CASSQVGFCSYNEQFF.